The 5 T cell receptor beta chains presented below share a single source sample, sequenced in a study of cytomegalovirus exposure and HLA in healthy donors (dated by TCRdb to about 2017). Library construction relied on the immunoSEQ multiplex PCR assay. A mixture of 60 forward primers for TCR Vbeta segments and 13 reverse primers for TCR Jbeta segments was used in the multiplex PCR. Here the immuneACCESS table is served through TCRdb, limited to in-frame sequences with V and J called. Missing clones are a known gap in these copies; in checked studies unresolved V genes cover under half, and the rest lacks a known reason. This sample holds approximately 90,000 clones; 75% to 80% were observed only once. The ten largest account for roughly 3.7% of the sample. Sequencing used PBMCs. All receptors derive from a man between 25 and 39 years old in good health and CMV-seronegative.

This chain joins TRBV14 and TRBJ2-1, with 7 bases matching TRBD1. The CDR3 spans 17 residues. The junction had 14 bases not matched to a gene; V was cut back by 1 base and J by 8 bases. From germline, CDR1 is SGHDN and CDR2 FVKESK. The DNA for the CDR3 is TGTGCCAGCAGCCAAGGGTACAGGACAGGATTTACCCATGAGCAGTTCTTC. Amino acids: CASSQGYRTGFTHEQFF. Using reference TRBV14 and TRBJ2-1 for the parts outside the CDR3, the full variable domain is EAGVTQFPSHSVIEKGQTVTLRCDPISGHDNLYWYRRVMGKEIKFLLHFVKESKQDESGMPNNRFLAERTGGTYSTLKVQPAELEDSGVYFCASSQGYRTGFTHEQFFGPGTRLTVL.

The chain couples TRBV7-2 to TRBJ2-6; 9 bases are shared with TRBD2. The germline gives CDR1 SGHTA, CDR2 FQGNSA. Trimming at V came to 5 bases and at J to 2 bases, leaving 4 bases not matched to a gene. The CDR3 has 16 amino acids. The CDR3 nucleotides read TGTGCCAGCAGCCGCGGGGGGGCGGCTGGGGCCAACGTCCTGACTTTC. It is translated as CASSRGGAAGANVLTF.

The chain combines TRBV7-9 with TRBJ2-2; possible D gene TRBD2, 6 bases. The CDR3 has 14 residues. The germline V gene encodes CDR1 SEHNR and CDR2 FQNEAQ (reference sequence). The V and J ends lost 4 bases and 6 bases respectively, with 12 bases between them. Here the CDR3 reads CASSSGGSAGELFF. CDR3 sequence (DNA): TGTGCCAGCAGCTCAGGAGGGAGCGCCGGGGAGCTGTTTTTT.

J is TRBJ2-7 and V is TRBV18, with D uncertain. The CDR3 loop spans 15 amino acids. Germline V CDR1 and CDR2: KGHSH, LQKENI. The V and J ends lost 2 bases and 2 bases respectively, with 13 bases between them. The CDR3 bases are TGTGCCAGCTCACCAGCGGAATTGGTCACCTACGAGCAGTACTTC. Its translation: CASSPAELVTYEQYF.

This clone has only a few counts. This sequence joins TRBV13 and TRBJ2-2; TRBD1 is a possible D gene (6 bases). V dropped 4 bases and J dropped 0 bases, with 12 bases sitting between them. The CDR3 spans 16 residues. Germline CDR1 is PRHDT and CDR2 is FYEKMQ (reference sequence). CDR3 sequence (DNA): TGTGCCAGCAGCTGGAGAGCAGGGGCGAACACCGGGGAGCTGTTTTTT. It translates to CASSWRAGANTGELFF.